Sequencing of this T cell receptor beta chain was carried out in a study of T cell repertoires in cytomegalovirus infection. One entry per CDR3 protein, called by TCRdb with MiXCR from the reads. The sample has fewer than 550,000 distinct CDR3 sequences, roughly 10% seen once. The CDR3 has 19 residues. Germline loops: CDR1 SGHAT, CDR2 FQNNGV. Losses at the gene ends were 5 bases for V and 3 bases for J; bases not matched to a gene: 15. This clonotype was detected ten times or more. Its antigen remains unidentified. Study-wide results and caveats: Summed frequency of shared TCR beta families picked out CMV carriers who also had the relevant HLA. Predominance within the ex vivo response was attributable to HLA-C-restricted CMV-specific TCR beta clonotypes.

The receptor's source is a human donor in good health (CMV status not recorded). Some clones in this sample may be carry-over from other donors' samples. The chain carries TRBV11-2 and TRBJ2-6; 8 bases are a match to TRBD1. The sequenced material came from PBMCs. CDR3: CASSLIRRYRGYGANVLTF. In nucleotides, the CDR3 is TGTGCCAGCAGCCTCATCCGCCGATACAGGGGGTATGGGGCCAACGTCCTGACTTTC. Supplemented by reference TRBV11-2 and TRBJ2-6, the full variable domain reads EAGVAQSPRYKIIEKRQSVAFWCNPISGHATLYWYQQILGQGPKLLIQFQNNGVVDDSQLPKDRFSAERLKGVDSTLKIQPAKLEDSAVYLCASSLIRRYRGYGANVLTFGAGSRLTVL.